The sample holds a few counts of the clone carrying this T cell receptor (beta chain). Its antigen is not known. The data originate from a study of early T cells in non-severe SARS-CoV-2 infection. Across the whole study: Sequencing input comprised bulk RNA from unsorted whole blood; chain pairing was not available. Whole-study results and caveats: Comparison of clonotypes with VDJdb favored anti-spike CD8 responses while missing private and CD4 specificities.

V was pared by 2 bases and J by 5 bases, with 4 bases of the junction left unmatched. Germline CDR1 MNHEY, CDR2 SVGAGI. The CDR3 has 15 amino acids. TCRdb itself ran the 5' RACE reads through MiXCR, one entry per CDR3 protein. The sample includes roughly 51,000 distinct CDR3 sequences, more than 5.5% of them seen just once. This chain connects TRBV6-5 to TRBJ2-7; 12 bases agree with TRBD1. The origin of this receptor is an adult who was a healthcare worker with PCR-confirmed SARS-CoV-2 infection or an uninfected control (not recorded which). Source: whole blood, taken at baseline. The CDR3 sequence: CASSYGTGGGNEQYF. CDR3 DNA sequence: TGTGCCAGCAGTTACGGGACAGGGGGCGGGAACGAGCAGTACTTC.